This T cell receptor (beta chain) was captured in a study of OX40 agonist ivuxolimab in advanced cancers. Study as a whole: Eligibility admitted prior anti-PD-1, anti-PD-L1 or anti-CTLA-4 therapy; around 42% had some. Whole-study results and caveats: Expanded peripheral T cells had an undetermined antigen specificity.

A word on this clone: Its antigen remains unknown.

Produced via immunoSEQ multiplex PCR; TCRdb's table is partial and in-frame only. This table holds over 85,000 clones, roughly nine tenths found once. This specimen was CD4+ or CD8+ T cells sorted from blood, taken in a trial of the OX40 agonist ivuxolimab. The origin of this receptor is an adult with an advanced solid tumor such as melanoma, head and neck, liver or kidney cancer.

The CDR3: CASSQDGYGNQPQHF. CDR3 DNA sequence: TGCGCCAGCAGCCAAGATGGATATGGGAATCAGCCCCAGCATTTT. The chain employs TRBV4-3 and TRBJ1-5; D is ambiguous. CDR1 is LGHNA and CDR2 is YSLEER in the germline V gene. Trimming took off 0 bases at V and 4 bases at J, with 10 bases between the two ends. The length of the CDR3 is 15 residues.